Shown below are 11 T cell receptor beta chains from a single sample sequenced in a study of cytotoxic CD8 clonotypes in ibrutinib-treated CLL. Some clones are missing from TCRdb's copy, which holds only in-frame ones; the method was immunoSEQ multiplex PCR. The table has about 130,000 clones, approximately 81% seen once. Sequenced here: PBMCs, sampled after 12 months of ibrutinib treatment. The origin of the receptors is a human donor with chronic lymphocytic leukemia.

The J gene is TRBJ2-7, the V gene TRBV27, with D possibly matching TRBD1 (6 bases). This CDR3 contains 15 residues. Germline V gene data show CDR1 as MNHEY and CDR2 as SMNVEV (reference sequence). The V and J ends lost 3 bases and 3 bases respectively, with 15 bases between them. CDR3 residues: CASSLGSGAFYEQYF. CDR3 nucleotides: TGTGCCAGCAGTTTGGGTTCAGGGGCTTTCTACGAGCAGTACTTC.

This chain joins TRBV9 and TRBJ1-2, with TRBD1 identical over 7 bases. The CDR3 extends over 14 amino acids. Germline V lookup: CDR1 SGDLS, CDR2 YYNGEE. Trimming at V came to 4 bases and at J to 8 bases, leaving 11 bases not matched to a gene. The CDR3 coding sequence is TGTGCCAGCAGCTCAAGAACCGGGACAGACGGCTACACCTTC. Its translation: CASSSRTGTDGYTF.

This chain uses TRBV7-2 with TRBJ2-1; 9 bases are a match to TRBD2. CDR3 length: 18 residues. Germline CDR1 SGHTA, CDR2 FQGNSA. The junction had 15 bases not matched to a gene; V was cut back by 5 bases and J by 4 bases. In nucleotides, the CDR3 is TGTGCCAGCAGCGCCAAAAAAGCCGGGACTAGCCTATACAATGAGCAGTTCTTC. Encoded protein: CASSAKKAGTSLYNEQFF.

The gene calls are TRBV7-9 and TRBJ2-3; D possibly corresponds to TRBD2 (5 bases). V dropped 6 bases and J dropped 0 bases, with 13 bases sitting between them. The germline gives CDR1 SEHNR, CDR2 FQNEAQ (reference sequence). The CDR3 runs 15 residues. CDR3 in amino acids: CASREDYPSTDTQYF. Written as DNA, the CDR3 is TGTGCCAGCAGAGAAGACTATCCTAGCACAGATACGCAGTATTTT.

The genes are TRBV7-2 and TRBJ1-3, with 7 bases lining up with TRBD1. Germline loops: CDR1 SGHTA, CDR2 FQGNSA. The CDR3 is 15 residues long. The V and J ends lost 1 base and 1 base, in that order; junction bases with no gene match: 1. For the CDR3, the DNA is TGTGCCAGCAGCTTAGGGGGACAGTCTGGAAACACCATATATTTT. Translated, it gives CASSLGGQSGNTIYF.

V is TRBV9 and J is TRBJ2-7, with 7 bases matching TRBD2. CDR1 SGDLS and CDR2 YYNGEE come from the germline V gene. J was trimmed by 1 base and V by 2 bases; bases with no gene match: 0. The CDR3 is 13 amino acids. CDR3 nucleotide sequence: TGTGCCAGCAGCGTTAGCGGGTCCTACGAGCAGTACTTC. Translation gives CASSVSGSYEQYF.

This sequence joins TRBV29-1 and TRBJ1-2, with 7 positions matching TRBD1. The CDR3 totals 12 residues. V dropped 5 bases and J dropped 3; count of bases not matched to a gene: 3. CDR1 and CDR2 from the germline V gene are SQVTM and ANQGSEA. The CDR3 DNA is TGCAGCGTTCCCGACAGGGACTATGGCTACACCTTC. This codes for CSVPDRDYGYTF.

This chain connects TRBV29-1 to TRBJ2-5; D call uncertain. The ends were cut back, 7 bases at V and 5 bases at J, with 17 bases in the middle. The CDR3 has 13 residues. Germline CDR1 is SQVTM and CDR2 is ANQGSEA. The CDR3 nucleotides read TGCAGCGCCAATGGGGTGGCATGGGAGACCCAGTACTTC. This sequence encodes CSANGVAWETQYF.

This clone was recorded a few times. The rearrangement joins TRBV7-8 to TRBJ2-5; tentatively, D is TRBD1 or TRBD2 (6 bases each). The germline V gene has CDR1 SGHVS and CDR2 FQNEAQ. This CDR3 spans 13 amino acids. V was shortened by 5 bases and J by 9 bases, with 16 bases between the two germline ends. CDR3 sequence: CASSTGARAPQYF. CDR3 in DNA: TGTGCCAGCAGCACGGGGGCCCGGGCCCCCCAGTACTTC. The full variable domain, its missing parts supplied by reference TRBV7-8 and TRBJ2-5, is GAGVSQSPRYKVAKRGQDVALRCDPISGHVSLFWYQQALGQGPEFLTYFQNEAQLDKSGLPSDRFFAERPEGSVSTLKIQRTQQEDSAVYLCASSTGARAPQYFGPGTRLLVL.

The gene calls are TRBV5-4 and TRBJ2-6; D may match TRBD1 or TRBD2 (5 bases each). The CDR3 runs to 17 residues. Trimming removed 4 bases from V and 2 bases from J, with 16 bases in between. Germline V gives CDR1 SGHNT, CDR2 YYREEE (reference sequence). The CDR3 spells CASSGGGVTAGANVLTF. In DNA, the CDR3 is TGTGCCAGCAGCGGGGGTGGGGTAACGGCTGGGGCCAACGTCCTGACTTTC. Supplemented by reference TRBV5-4 and TRBJ2-6, the full variable domain reads ETGVTQSPTHLIKTRGQQVTLRCSSQSGHNTVSWYQQALGQGPQFIFQYYREEENGRGNFPPRFSGLQFPNYSSELNVNALELDDSALYLCASSGGGVTAGANVLTFGAGSRLTVL.

The chain uses TRBV28 and TRBJ2-1, with D possibly matching TRBD2 (6 bases). V shed 6 bases and J shed 0 bases, with 12 bases lying between them. CDR3 length: 15 residues. The germline gives CDR1 MDHEN, CDR2 SYDVKM. The CDR3 protein is CASSVGGSSYNEQFF. In nucleotides, the CDR3 is TGTGCCAGCAGCGTTGGGGGGAGCTCCTACAATGAGCAGTTCTTC.